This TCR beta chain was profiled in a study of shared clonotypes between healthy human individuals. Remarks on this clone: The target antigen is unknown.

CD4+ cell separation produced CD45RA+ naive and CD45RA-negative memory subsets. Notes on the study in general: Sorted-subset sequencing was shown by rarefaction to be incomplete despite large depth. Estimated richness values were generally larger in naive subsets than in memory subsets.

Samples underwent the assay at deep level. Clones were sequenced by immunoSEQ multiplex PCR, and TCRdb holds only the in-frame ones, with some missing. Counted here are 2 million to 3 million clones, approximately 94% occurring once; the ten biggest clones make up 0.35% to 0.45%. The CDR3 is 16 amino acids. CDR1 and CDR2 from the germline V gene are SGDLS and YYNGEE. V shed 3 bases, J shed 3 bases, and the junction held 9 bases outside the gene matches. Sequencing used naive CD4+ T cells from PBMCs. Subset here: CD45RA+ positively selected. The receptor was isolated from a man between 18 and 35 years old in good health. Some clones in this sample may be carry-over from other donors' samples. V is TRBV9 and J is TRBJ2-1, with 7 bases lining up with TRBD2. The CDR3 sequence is CASSDSAGGYYNEQFF. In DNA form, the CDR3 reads TGTGCCAGCAGCGATAGCGCCGGGGGGTACTACAATGAGCAGTTCTTC. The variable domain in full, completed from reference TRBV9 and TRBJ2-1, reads DSGVTQTPKHLITATGQRVTLRCSPRSGDLSVYWYQQSLDQGLQFLIQYYNGEERAKGNILERFSAQQFPDLHSELNLSSLELGDSALYFCASSDSAGGYYNEQFFGPGTRLTVL.